The 9 T cell receptor beta chains below were found in one sample sequenced in a study of cytotoxic CD8 clonotypes in ibrutinib-treated CLL. Libraries were prepared by immunoSEQ multiplex PCR; TCRdb keeps only in-frame clonotypes and omits some of them. The sample gives approximately 150,000 clones, approximately 91% of which show up once; 3% is in the top ten. The sample here was PBMCs, taken at disease progression, from a patient treated with ibrutinib. The source is a human donor with chronic lymphocytic leukemia.

This sequence joins TRBV7-2 and TRBJ2-7; D is perhaps TRBD2 (6 bases). CDR3 length: 16 amino acids. Germline V gene lookup returns CDR1 SGHTA and CDR2 FQGNSA. V dropped 1 base and J dropped 3 bases, with 16 bases sitting between them. CDR3 DNA: TGTGCCAGCAGCTTAGGCGGGGCTGTGCGGAGCTACGAGCAGTACTTC. It is translated as CASSLGGAVRSYEQYF.

J is TRBJ2-5 and V is TRBV2, with 8 bases aligning to TRBD2. Trimming cost V 4 bases and J 5 bases; bases outside gene matches: 3. Germline V gives CDR1 SNHLY, CDR2 FYNNEI. The CDR3 consists of 13 residues. In nucleotides, the CDR3 is TGTGCCAGCAGTGGGGGACTAGTGGAGACCCAGTACTTC. Translation gives CASSGGLVETQYF.

V and J are TRBV2 and TRBJ1-2, with 9 bases aligning to TRBD1. Germline CDR1 and CDR2: SNHLY and FYNNEI. J lost 4 bases, V lost 4 bases, and 4 bases had no gene match. This CDR3 is built from 14 residues. The CDR3 coding sequence is TGTGCCAGCAGTGGACAGGGGGTACCCTATGGCTACACCTTC. It codes for CASSGQGVPYGYTF.

About this clone itself: Other DNA sequences of this sample code for an identical CDR3. The CDR3 DNA reads TGTGCCTGGAGTGTCGGGGGTTATGGCTACACCTTC. Translated, it gives CAWSVGGYGYTF. The chain joins TRBV30 to TRBJ1-2, with a weak D call TRBD1 (5 bases). V was clipped by 0 bases and J by 5 bases, with 7 bases between them. The CDR3 contains 12 residues. From germline, CDR1 is GTSNPN and CDR2 SVGIG (reference sequence).

The V gene is TRBV10-2, the J gene TRBJ2-7; D not certain. Germline V CDR1 and CDR2: WSHSY, SAAADI. This CDR3 contains 12 residues. Trimming cost V 5 bases and J 0 bases, with 5 bases left between them. CDR3 residues: CASSITSYEQYF. The CDR3 region has the DNA TGCGCCAGCAGTATCACCTCCTACGAGCAGTACTTC.

CDR3 sequence: CASTLPPGGFGGYTF. The DNA of the CDR3 is TGTGCCAGCACCCTACCGCCAGGCGGCTTCGGTGGCTACACCTTC. The rearrangement links TRBV28 to TRBJ1-2; D not certain. V lost 7 bases and J 7 bases, leaving 22 bases between the germline ends. CDR3 length: 15 residues. Germline V gene lookup returns CDR1 MDHEN and CDR2 SYDVKM.

This chain uses TRBV9 with TRBJ2-1, with 9 bases that match TRBD1. V shed 2 bases, J shed 9 bases, and the junction held 9 bases outside the gene matches. This CDR3 contains 15 residues. Germline loops: CDR1 SGDLS, CDR2 YYNGEE. CDR3 in amino acids: CASSVSGDRGGEQFF. The CDR3, as DNA: TGTGCCAGCAGCGTGTCCGGCGACAGGGGGGGTGAGCAGTTCTTC.

The V and J genes are TRBV27 and TRBJ2-7; no reliable D call. Trimming shortened V by 6 bases and J by 3 bases, and 3 bases separated the two germline ends. Germline V gene data show CDR1 as MNHEY and CDR2 as SMNVEV (reference sequence). The CDR3 extends over 10 amino acids. The CDR3 sequence: CASRSYEQYF. CDR3 bases: TGTGCCAGCAGGAGCTACGAGCAGTACTTC.

The chain has TRBV7-8 and TRBJ2-5, with 7 bases that match TRBD1. Looked up from germline, CDR1 is SGHVS and CDR2 is FQNEAQ. Losses at the gene ends were 5 bases for V and 4 bases for J; bases not matched to a gene: 13. This CDR3 is built from 16 residues. For the CDR3, the DNA is TGTGCCAGCAGCCCTGTTATGAGGGGGCGCGCAGAGACCCAGTACTTC. It specifies CASSPVMRGRAETQYF.